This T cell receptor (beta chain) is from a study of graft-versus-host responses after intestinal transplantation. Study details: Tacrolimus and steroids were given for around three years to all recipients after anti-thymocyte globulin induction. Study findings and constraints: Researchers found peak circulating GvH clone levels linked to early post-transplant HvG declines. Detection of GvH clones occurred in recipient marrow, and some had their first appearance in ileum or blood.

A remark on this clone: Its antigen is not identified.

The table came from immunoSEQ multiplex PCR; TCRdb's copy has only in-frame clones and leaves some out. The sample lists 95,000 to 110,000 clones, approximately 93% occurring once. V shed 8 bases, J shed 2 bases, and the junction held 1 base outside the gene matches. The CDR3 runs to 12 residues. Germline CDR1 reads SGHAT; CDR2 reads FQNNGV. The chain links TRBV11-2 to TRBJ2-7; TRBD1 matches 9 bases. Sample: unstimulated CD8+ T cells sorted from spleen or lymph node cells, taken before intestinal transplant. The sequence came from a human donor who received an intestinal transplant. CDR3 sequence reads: CASGTGTYEQYF. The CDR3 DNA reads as TGTGCCAGCGGGACAGGGACCTACGAGCAGTACTTC.